This TCR beta chain is drawn from a study of T-cell memory formation after mild COVID-19. Study as a whole: TCR clusters mostly belonged to single donors. Study-wide points: From day 15 to 85, contracting clones were balanced between CD4 and CD8, whereas later expanders leaned toward CD4+. Pre-infection memory contained some responding clones, which suggested that cross-reactive memory had joined. Unconfirmed was the SARS-CoV-2 specificity of second-wave clones that peaked on day 37.

TCRdb processed the 5' RACE reads anew with MiXCR; each CDR3 protein has one entry. The sample lists 280,000 or so distinct CDR3 sequences, 7% to 10% occurring once. Remarks on this clonotype: Antigen: not known.

The CDR3 is 15 residues long. Per the germline V gene, CDR1 is DFQATT and CDR2 is SNEGSKA (reference sequence). With 2 bases removed from V and 0 bases from J, the gap between germline ends came to 10 bases. The TCR comes from a young man who had mild COVID-19 (a few samples of this study predate the infection). Cell type and time point are not known. The sample taken for sequencing was PBMCs or a T cell subset sorted from them (not recorded which). The chain couples TRBV20-1 to TRBJ2-2, with D unresolved. In nucleotides, the CDR3 is TGCAGTGCTAGAACTGGAAGTACGAACACCGGGGAGCTGTTTTTT. This gives the protein CSARTGSTNTGELFF.